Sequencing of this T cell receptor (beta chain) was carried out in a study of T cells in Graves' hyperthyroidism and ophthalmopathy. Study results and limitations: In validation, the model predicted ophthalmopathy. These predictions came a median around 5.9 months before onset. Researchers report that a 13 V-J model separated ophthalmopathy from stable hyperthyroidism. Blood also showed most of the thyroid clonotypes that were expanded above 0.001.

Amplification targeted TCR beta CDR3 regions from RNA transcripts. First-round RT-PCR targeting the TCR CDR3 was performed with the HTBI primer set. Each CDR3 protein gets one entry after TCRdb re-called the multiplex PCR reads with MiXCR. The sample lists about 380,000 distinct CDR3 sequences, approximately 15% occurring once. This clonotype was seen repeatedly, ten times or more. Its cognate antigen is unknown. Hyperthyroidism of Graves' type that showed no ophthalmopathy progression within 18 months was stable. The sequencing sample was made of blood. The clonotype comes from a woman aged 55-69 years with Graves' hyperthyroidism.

Here the CDR3 DNA reads TGTGCCAGCAGTTTAGTTGCCCCTAGCGGGCCCCAAGAGACCCAGTACTTC. Residues: CASSLVAPSGPQETQYF. V gene TRBV12-3 or TRBV12-4 combines with J gene TRBJ2-5; TRBD2 aligns across 8 bases. The CDR3 runs 17 residues. J was trimmed by 1 base and V by 1 base; bases with no gene match: 8.